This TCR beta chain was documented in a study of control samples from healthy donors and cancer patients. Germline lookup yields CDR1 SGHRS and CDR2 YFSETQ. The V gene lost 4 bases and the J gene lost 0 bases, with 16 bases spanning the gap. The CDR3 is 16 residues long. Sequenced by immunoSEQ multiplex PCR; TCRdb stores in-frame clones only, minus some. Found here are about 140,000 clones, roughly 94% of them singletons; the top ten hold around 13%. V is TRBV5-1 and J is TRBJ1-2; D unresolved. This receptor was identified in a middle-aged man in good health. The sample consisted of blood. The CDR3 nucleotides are TGCGCCAGCAGCCGGGATGGCGCACAGTCTAACTATGGCTACACCTTC. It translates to CASSRDGAQSNYGYTF. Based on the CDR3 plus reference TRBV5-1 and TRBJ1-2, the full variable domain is KAGVTQTPRYLIKTRGQQVTLSCSPISGHRSVSWYQQTPGQGLQFLFEYFSETQRNKGNFPGRFSGRQFSNSRSEMNVSTLELGDSALYLCASSRDGAQSNYGYTFGSGTRLTVV.